The sequence of this T cell receptor (beta chain) was determined in a study of T cells after yellow fever vaccination. The CDR3 has 15 amino acids. CDR1 and CDR2 (germline): MNHEY, SMNVEV (reference sequence). Trimming removed 5 bases at V and 4 bases at J, with 17 bases between. This clonotype occurred a few times. Its antigen is currently unknown. The 5'RACE template-switching step produced TCR cDNA and added a universal primer site and UMIs. MiXCR, applied by TCRdb to the 5' RACE reads, yields one record per CDR3 protein. The sample includes a few hundred thousand distinct CDR3 sequences, more than 9% seen only once; the top ten take roughly 18%. Whole-study results and caveats: Secondary responses were weaker yet peaked faster, day 5 versus 15. Although most clonotypes did not, a small share appeared in both CD4 and CD8 compartments.

This receptor was obtained from a man aged 18 to 29 who received the YFV17D yellow fever vaccine. The chain couples TRBV27 to TRBJ2-5; D possibly matches TRBD1 or TRBD2 (6 bases each). Specimen: PBMCs, collected on the day of the first yellow fever vaccination. The DNA of the CDR3 is TGTGCCAGCAGTGCCATTCTCAGGGGAGGAGAGACCCAGTACTTC. It encodes CASSAILRGGETQYF.